A single TCR beta chain is shown here with its context. No antigen is known for it. Trimming at V came to 5 bases and at J to 3 bases, leaving 6 bases not matched to a gene. CDR3 size: 16 residues. CDR1 is SGHTA, CDR2 FQGNSA, per germline. This specimen belongs to a study of T cell responses to AZD1222 COVID-19 vaccine. Study results and limitations: AZD1222 recipients seropositive at baseline numbered only six or seven. CD4 TCRs associated with vaccination spanned spike, dominating at 160-218 and 743-854. Repertoire collection took place solely once the T cell response had peaked. Nearly half of unique spike-specific TCRs reportedly avoided B.1.351 and B.1.1.7 mutated regions.

Repertoires were generated with immunoSEQ multiplex PCR, while TCRdb's copy carries only in-frame clones and drops some. The sample holds fewer than 120,000 clones, more than 90% seen once. This chain joins TRBV7-2 and TRBJ2-3; 12 bases are shared with TRBD2. Sequenced material: peripheral blood, taken 28 days after the second AZD1222 dose. This TCR was recovered from an adult who received the AZD1222 COVID-19 vaccine. The CDR3 bases are TGTGCCAGCAGCCCCCGGACTAGCGGGGTAACAGATACGCAGTATTTT. It codes for CASSPRTSGVTDTQYF.